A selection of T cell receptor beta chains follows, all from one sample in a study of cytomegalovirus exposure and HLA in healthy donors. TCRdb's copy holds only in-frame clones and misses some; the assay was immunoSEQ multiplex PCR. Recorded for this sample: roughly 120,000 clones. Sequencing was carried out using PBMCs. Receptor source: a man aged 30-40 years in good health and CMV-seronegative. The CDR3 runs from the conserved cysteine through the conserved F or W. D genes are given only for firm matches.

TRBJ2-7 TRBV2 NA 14 CASGGMTGILEQYF TGTGCCAGCGGGGGGATGACAGGGATCCTCGAGCAGTACTTC
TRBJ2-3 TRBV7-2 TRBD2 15 CASSLVAGGTDTQYF TGTGCCAGCAGCTTAGTAGCGGGGGGGACAGATACGCAGTATTTT
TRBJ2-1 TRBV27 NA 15 CASKRGGDFYNEQFF TGTGCCAGTAAACGAGGGGGGGACTTCTACAATGAGCAGTTCTTC
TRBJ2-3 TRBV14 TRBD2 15 CASSQGLAGTDTQYF TGTGCCAGCAGCCAAGGACTAGCGGGGACAGATACGCAGTATTTT
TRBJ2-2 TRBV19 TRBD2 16 CASSRELAGVDGELFF TGTGCCAGTAGTAGGGAGTTAGCGGGAGTTGACGGGGAGCTGTTTTTT
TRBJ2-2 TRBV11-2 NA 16 CASSFLGTRSTGELFF TGTGCCAGCAGCTTCCTGGGGACTCGAAGCACCGGGGAGCTGTTTTTT
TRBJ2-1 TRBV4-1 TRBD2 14 CASGGGSGRKEQFF TGCGCCAGCGGGGGGGGTAGCGGGAGAAAGGAGCAGTTCTTC
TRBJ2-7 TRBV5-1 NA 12 CASSLDRQEQYF TGCGCCAGCAGCTTGGACCGACAGGAGCAGTACTTC
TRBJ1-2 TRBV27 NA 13 CASSFARGYGYTF TGTGCCAGCAGTTTTGCTCGGGGCTATGGCTACACCTTC
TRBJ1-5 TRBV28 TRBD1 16 CASSFPGQRSNQPQHF TGTGCCAGCAGTTTTCCGGGACAGAGAAGCAATCAGCCCCAGCATTTT
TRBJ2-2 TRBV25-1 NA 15 CASSPTTRNTGELFF TGTGCCAGCAGTCCCACGACTAGAAACACCGGGGAGCTGTTTTTT
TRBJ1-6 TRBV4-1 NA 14 CASRLGQGSSPLHF TGCGCCAGCCGCTTAGGGCAGGGGAGTTCACCCCTCCACTTT
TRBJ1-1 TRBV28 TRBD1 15 CASSPPGQQSTEAFF TGTGCCAGCAGTCCTCCGGGACAGCAGAGCACTGAAGCTTTCTTT
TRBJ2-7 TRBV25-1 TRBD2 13 CASRFGGAYEQYF TGTGCCAGCCGGTTTGGGGGGGCCTACGAGCAGTACTTC
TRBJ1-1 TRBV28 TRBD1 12 CASLHRGTEAFF TGTGCCAGCCTTCACAGGGGTACTGAAGCTTTCTTT
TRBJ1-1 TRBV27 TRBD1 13 CASRWTGGTEAFF TGTGCCAGCAGATGGACAGGGGGCACTGAAGCTTTCTTT
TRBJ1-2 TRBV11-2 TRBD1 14 CASSWSRGSYGYTF TGTGCCAGCAGCTGGAGCAGGGGGTCATATGGCTACACCTTC
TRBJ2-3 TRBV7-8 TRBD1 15 CASSLGTGYTDTQYF TGTGCCAGCAGCTTGGGGACAGGTTACACAGATACGCAGTATTTT
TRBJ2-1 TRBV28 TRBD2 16 CASSLVRGSSYNEQFF TGTGCCAGCAGTTTAGTGCGGGGGTCCTCCTACAATGAGCAGTTCTTC
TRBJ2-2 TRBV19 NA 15 CASSVGSGRGGELFF TGTGCCAGTAGTGTAGGGAGCGGACGGGGCGGGGAGCTGTTTTTT
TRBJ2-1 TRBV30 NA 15 CAWSEGQPGYNEQFF TGTGCCTGGAGCGAAGGACAGCCTGGGTACAATGAGCAGTTCTTC
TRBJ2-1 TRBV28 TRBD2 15 CASRSISGRGNEQFF TGTGCCAGCAGATCAATTAGCGGGAGGGGTAATGAGCAGTTCTTC
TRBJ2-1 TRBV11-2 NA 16 CASSPNPWGVKSEQFF TGTGCCAGCAGCCCTAATCCCTGGGGGGTAAAATCGGAGCAGTTCTTC
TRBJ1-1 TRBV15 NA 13 CATSSYRNTEAFF TGTGCCACCAGCAGTTACAGGAACACTGAAGCTTTCTTT
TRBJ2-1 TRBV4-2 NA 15 CASSQASPVVNEQFF TGTGCCAGCAGCCAAGCTAGCCCGGTTGTCAATGAGCAGTTCTTC
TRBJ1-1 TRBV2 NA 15 CASSESRDLNTEAFF TGTGCCAGCAGTGAAAGCCGGGATTTGAACACTGAAGCTTTCTTT
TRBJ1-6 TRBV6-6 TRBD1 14 CASSTGDYNSPLHF TGTGCCAGCAGCACAGGGGATTATAATTCACCCCTCCACTTT
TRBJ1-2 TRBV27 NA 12 CASSLEGRGYTF TGTGCCAGCAGTTTGGAGGGGCGCGGCTACACCTTC
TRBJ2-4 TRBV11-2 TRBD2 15 CASSLLAAAKNIQYF TGTGCCAGCAGCTTACTAGCGGCAGCCAAAAACATTCAGTACTTC
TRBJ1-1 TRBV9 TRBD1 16 CASSVDPGTGGTEAFF TGTGCCAGCAGCGTAGACCCCGGGACAGGGGGCACTGAAGCTTTCTTT
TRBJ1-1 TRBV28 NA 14 CASSSPNGNTEAFF TGTGCCAGCAGTTCCCCTAACGGGAACACTGAAGCTTTCTTT
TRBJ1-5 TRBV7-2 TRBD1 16 CASSPPDREGSQPQHF TGTGCCAGCAGCCCACCCGACAGGGAAGGGAGTCAGCCCCAGCATTTT
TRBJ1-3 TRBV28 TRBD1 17 CASSLPHGTDSGNTIYF TGTGCCAGCAGTCTACCCCATGGGACAGACTCTGGAAACACCATATATTTT
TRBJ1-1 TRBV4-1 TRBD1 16 CASSQDLRTGSTEAFF TGCGCCAGCAGCCAAGATCTACGGACAGGGAGCACTGAAGCTTTCTTT
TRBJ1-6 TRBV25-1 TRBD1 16 CASSERTGAYNSPLHF TGTGCCAGCAGTGAAAGAACAGGGGCTTATAATTCACCCCTCCACTTT
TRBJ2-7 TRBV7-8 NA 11 CASSPEYEQYF TGTGCCAGCAGCCCAGAATACGAGCAGTACTTC
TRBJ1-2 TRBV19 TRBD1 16 CASSVTTSGTGLGYTF TGTGCCAGTAGTGTTACCACTTCCGGGACAGGGCTTGGCTACACCTTC
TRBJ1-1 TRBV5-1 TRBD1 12 CASSSGVRGAFF TGCGCCAGCAGCTCGGGGGTCAGGGGGGCTTTCTTT
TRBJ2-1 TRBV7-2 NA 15 CASSSDGSRWDEQFF TGTGCCAGCAGTTCTGACGGGAGTCGTTGGGATGAGCAGTTCTTC
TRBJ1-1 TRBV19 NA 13 CASSTVQGSEAFF TGTGCCAGTAGTACCGTTCAGGGATCTGAAGCTTTCTTT
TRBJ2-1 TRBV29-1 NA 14 CSVQGSGAYNEQFF TGCAGCGTTCAGGGTTCGGGTGCCTACAATGAGCAGTTCTTC
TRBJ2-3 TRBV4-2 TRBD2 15 CASSRSGGGPDTQYF TGTGCCAGCAGCCGTAGCGGGGGGGGCCCAGATACGCAGTATTTT
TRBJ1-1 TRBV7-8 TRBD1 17 CASSPGTEGGWNTEAFF TGTGCCAGCAGCCCCGGGACAGAGGGTGGCTGGAACACTGAAGCTTTCTTT
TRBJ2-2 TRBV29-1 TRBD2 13 CSALWRETGELFF TGCAGCGCCTTATGGCGGGAGACCGGGGAGCTGTTTTTT
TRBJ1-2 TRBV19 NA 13 CASSLKGEYRYTF TGTGCCAGTAGTCTTAAGGGGGAGTATCGCTACACCTTC
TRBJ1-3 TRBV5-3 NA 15 CARSWTRTSGNTIYF TGTGCCAGAAGCTGGACTCGAACCTCTGGAAACACCATATATTTT
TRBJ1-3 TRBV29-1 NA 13 CSVTRQSGNTIYF TGCAGCGTGACCCGACAGTCTGGAAACACCATATATTTT
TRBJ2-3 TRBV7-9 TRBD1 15 CASVSSGQGGDTQYF TGTGCCAGCGTCTCCTCCGGACAGGGGGGTGATACGCAGTATTTT
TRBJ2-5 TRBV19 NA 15 CASSIAGGGGETQYF TGTGCCAGTAGTATAGCGGGAGGGGGCGGAGAGACCCAGTACTTC
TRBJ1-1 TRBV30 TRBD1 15 CAWTGGRRRNTEAFF TGTGCCTGGACAGGGGGCCGAAGGAGGAACACTGAAGCTTTCTTT
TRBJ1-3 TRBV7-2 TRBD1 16 CASSLRGTGFRNTIYF TGTGCCAGCAGCTTACGGGGGACAGGGTTTAGAAACACCATATATTTT
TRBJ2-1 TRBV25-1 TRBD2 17 CASSEYQRGGTYNEQFF TGTGCCAGCAGTGAATACCAGCGGGGGGGGACCTACAATGAGCAGTTCTTC
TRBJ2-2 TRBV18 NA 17 CASSPISRSANTGELFF TGTGCCAGCTCACCAATTTCCCGCAGTGCGAACACCGGGGAGCTGTTTTTT
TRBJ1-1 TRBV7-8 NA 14 CASSLVGGETEAFF TGTGCCAGCAGCTTAGTGGGAGGGGAGACTGAAGCTTTCTTT
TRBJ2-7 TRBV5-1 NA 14 CASSLASSEGEQYF TGCGCCAGCAGCTTGGCCTCGTCAGAGGGCGAGCAGTACTTC